This paragraph reports one T cell receptor beta chain. Its antigen is currently not known. One base away there is no much larger clone; base qualities are not given. The donors were healthy, HIV-negative adults with no recently reported acute infections or vaccinations. All donors were Caucasian adults living in Nashville, Tennessee, USA. CD4+ T cells were enriched by magnetic negative selection, after which naive cells were positively selected on CD45RA and the negative fraction was taken as the memory subset. Blood was obtained by leukapheresis, after which PBMCs were separated by Ficoll-Histopaque density gradient centrifugation and cryopreserved in liquid nitrogen vapor phase. Analytical flow cytometry was used to check the purity and quantity of every magnetically sorted T cell population. Genomic DNA was isolated from each sorted fraction and quantified by UV absorbance on a Nanodrop 2000c.

The source of the sample is a study of shared clonotypes between healthy human individuals (dated by TCRdb to 2018 to 2020). Regarding the research as a whole: Two women and three men aged 18 to 49 years were included in the cohort. For each donor, CD4 naive and CD4 memory were each given three plates, CD8 naive was given two plates, and CD8 memory was given one plate. The study deeply sequenced blood TCR repertoires of several healthy adults to estimate repertoire size and the extent of clonotype sharing between individuals. Libraries were prepared and TCR repertoires were sequenced by different laboratories using diverse techniques, in order to increase sequencing depth and limit assay-specific biases. Between about 0.9 and 9 billion PBMCs per donor were obtained by leukapheresis. Here is what the overall study found, with its caveats: Pairwise subsampling indicated that sequencing depth was expected to affect the degree of clonotype sharing among donors. About 5% of naive CD4, 3% to 4% of naive CD8, 2% to 2.5% of memory CD4, and less than 0.45% of memory CD8 clonotypes were shared across a few donors. Because the study included only a small number of donors, the genetic and exposure-history diversity represented was limited. Only blood was sampled, and tissue TCR repertoires likely differ from those in blood. Clonotypes shared by all four sorted-subset donors showed higher generation probabilities than non-shared clonotypes. Rarefaction of sorted-subset datasets indicated incomplete sequencing despite the large sequencing depth. Larger estimated clonotype richness was generally found for naive subsets than for memory subsets.

The CDR3 runs 14 residues from the cysteine to the phenylalanine. The only DNA kept is the CDR3, 42 bases in frame from the first base. Using the deep immunoSEQ assay, multiplex PCR amplified TCR CDR3 regions from genomic DNA. For each cell subset, the extracted genomic DNA was distributed evenly across all wells of several immunoSEQ 96-well plates, and each plate served as one replicate. For sorted subsets, roughly 200 ng genomic DNA, equal to tens of thousands of T cell genomes, was loaded into each replicate PCR. Purified libraries were quantified with a Qubit 3.0 fluorometer, sized on a Bioanalyzer 2100, and re-quantified with the KAPA Library Quantification kit. Each immunoSEQ 96-well plate was sequenced on its own single-read 150-cycle Illumina NextSeq 550 flow cell. Per the original workflow: The immunoSEQ output contained only junctional sequences without quality scores, so filtering could not match that applied to full-length reads. To assign V/J genes and CDR3, sequences were annotated against IMGT germline references using PyIR, a Python wrapper for IgBLAST v1.9. Reads were removed for weak V/J assignments (E-value above 1e-6), missing CDR3, stop codons, out-of-frame junctions, or ambiguous translated residues. V3J clonotypes were defined by identical inferred V gene, J gene, and CDR3 amino acid sequence. The percentage overlap between two repertoires was calculated by dividing the number of shared unique clonotypes by the size of the smaller repertoire. RTK rarefaction, the Chao1 estimator, and Recon v2.1 estimates of unobserved clonotypes were used to assess repertoire richness. OLGA was used to compute generation probabilities for all TCRbeta clonotypes that the gDNA method yielded from a few donors. TCRdb took over this immuneACCESS table, retaining in-frame rearrangements with V and J assigned. Such tables are incomplete; in checked studies, under half of the missing clones stem from an unresolved V gene, and the remainder is unexplained. V, J and clone size are those of that table, while D and trimming were read from the DNA. The sample includes some 240,000 clones, with approximately 65% observed a single time. 11% of the sample lies in the top ten.

This TCR was recovered from a man younger than 40 in good health. The rearrangement combines TRBV21-1 with TRBJ2-7. TRBV21-1 is a pseudogene segment. Sequenced: memory CD4+ T cells sorted from blood. The sample's cell subset or site, from its label and the paper: CD45RA-negative fraction. The CDR3 protein sequence reads: CASSHRGRPHEQYF. DNA sequence: TGTGCCAGCAGTCACCGGGGCCGCCCCCACGAGCAGTACTTC.